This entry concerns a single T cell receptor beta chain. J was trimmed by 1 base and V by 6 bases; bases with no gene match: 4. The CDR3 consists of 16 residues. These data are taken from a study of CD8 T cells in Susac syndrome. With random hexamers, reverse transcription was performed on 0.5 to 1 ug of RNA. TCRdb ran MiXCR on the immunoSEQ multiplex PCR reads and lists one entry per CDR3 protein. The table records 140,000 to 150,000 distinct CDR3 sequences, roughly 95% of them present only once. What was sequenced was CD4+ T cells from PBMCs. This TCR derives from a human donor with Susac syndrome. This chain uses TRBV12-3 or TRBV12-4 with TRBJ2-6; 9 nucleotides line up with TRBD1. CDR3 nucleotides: TGTGCCAGCAGGGGACAGGGTCCTTCTGGGGCCAACGTCCTGACTTTC. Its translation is CASRGQGPSGANVLTF.